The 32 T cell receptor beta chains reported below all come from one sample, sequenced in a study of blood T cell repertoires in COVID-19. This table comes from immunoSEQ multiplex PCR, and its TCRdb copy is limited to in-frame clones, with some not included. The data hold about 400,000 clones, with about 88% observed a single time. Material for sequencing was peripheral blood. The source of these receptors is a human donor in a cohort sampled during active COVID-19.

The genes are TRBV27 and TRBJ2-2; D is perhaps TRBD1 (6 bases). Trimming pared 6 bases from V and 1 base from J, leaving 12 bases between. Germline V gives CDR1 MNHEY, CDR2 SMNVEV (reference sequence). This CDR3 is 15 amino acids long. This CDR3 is CASRRTGRNTGELFF. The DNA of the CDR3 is TGTGCCAGCAGGCGCACAGGGAGGAACACCGGGGAGCTGTTTTTT.

Written as DNA, the CDR3 is TGCGCCAGCAGCTTGGGAGGGGGACAGTACACTGAAGCTTTCTTT. This encodes CASSLGGGQYTEAFF. The chain links TRBV5-1 to TRBJ1-1; 7 nucleotides agree with TRBD1. The CDR3 is 15 amino acids. The junction had 5 bases not matched to a gene; V was cut back by 0 bases and J by 3 bases. Germline V gene data show CDR1 as SGHRS and CDR2 as YFSETQ.

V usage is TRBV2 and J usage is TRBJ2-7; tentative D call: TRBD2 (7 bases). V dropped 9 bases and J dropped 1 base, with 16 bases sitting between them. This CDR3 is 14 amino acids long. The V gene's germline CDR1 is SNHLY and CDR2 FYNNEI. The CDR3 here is CASEAAGASYEQYF. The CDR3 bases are TGTGCCAGTGAGGCCGCGGGGGCATCCTACGAGCAGTACTTC.

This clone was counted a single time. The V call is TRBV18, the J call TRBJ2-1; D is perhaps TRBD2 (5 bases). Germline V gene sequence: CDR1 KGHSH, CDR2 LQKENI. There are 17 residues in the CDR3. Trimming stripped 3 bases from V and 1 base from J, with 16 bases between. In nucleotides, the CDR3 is TGTGCCAGCTCACCGACCGCGGGCCGGGCGTCCTACAATGAGCAGTTCTTC. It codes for CASSPTAGRASYNEQFF.

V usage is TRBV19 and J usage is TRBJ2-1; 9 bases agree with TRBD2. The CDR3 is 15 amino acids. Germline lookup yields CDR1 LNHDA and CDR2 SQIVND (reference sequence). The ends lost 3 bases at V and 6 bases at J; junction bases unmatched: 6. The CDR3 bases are TGTGCCAGTAGTATCGCGGCGGGGGGGCCCAATGAGCAGTTCTTC. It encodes CASSIAAGGPNEQFF.

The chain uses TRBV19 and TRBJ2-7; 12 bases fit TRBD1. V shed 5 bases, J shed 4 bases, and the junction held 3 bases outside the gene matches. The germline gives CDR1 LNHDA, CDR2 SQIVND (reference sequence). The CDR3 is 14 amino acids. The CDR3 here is CASSGTGGLYEQYF. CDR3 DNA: TGTGCCAGTAGTGGGACAGGGGGCTTGTACGAGCAGTACTTC.

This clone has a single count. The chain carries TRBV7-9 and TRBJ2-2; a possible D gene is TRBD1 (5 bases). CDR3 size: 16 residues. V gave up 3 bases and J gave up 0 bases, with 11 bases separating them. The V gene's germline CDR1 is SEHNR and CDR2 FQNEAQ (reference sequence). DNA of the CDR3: TGTGCCAGCAGCTTCCGCAGGGCCTCGAACACCGGGGAGCTGTTTTTT. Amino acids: CASSFRRASNTGELFF.

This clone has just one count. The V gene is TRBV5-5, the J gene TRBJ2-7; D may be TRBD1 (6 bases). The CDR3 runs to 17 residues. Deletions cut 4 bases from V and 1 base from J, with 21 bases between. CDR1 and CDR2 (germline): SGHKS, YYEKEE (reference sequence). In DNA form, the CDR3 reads TGTGCCAGCAGCCCCCCCTACATGGGAAGGGGGTCCTACGAGCAGTACTTC. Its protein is CASSPPYMGRGSYEQYF.

In nucleotides, the CDR3 is TGTGCCAGCAGCTTCCCGGGACAGGGTAATGAAAAACTGTTTTTT. Its translation: CASSFPGQGNEKLFF. The J gene is TRBJ1-4, the V gene TRBV7-8; 9 nucleotides line up with TRBD1. Germline trimming cut 3 bases from V and 4 bases from J; bases unmatched to any gene: 3. Germline V gene data show CDR1 as SGHVS and CDR2 as FQNEAQ. The CDR3 totals 15 residues.

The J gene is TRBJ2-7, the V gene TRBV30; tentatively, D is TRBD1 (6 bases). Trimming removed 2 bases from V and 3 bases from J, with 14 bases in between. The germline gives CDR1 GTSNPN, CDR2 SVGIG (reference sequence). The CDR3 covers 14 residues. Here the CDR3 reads CAWSKNRAGYEQYF. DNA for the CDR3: TGTGCCTGGAGTAAAAACAGGGCGGGCTACGAGCAGTACTTC.

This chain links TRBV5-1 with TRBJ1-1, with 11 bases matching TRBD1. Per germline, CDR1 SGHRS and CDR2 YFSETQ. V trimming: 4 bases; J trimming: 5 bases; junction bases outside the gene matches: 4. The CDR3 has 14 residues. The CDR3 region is CASSTGTGGTEAFF. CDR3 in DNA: TGCGCCAGCAGCACCGGGACAGGGGGGACTGAAGCTTTCTTT.

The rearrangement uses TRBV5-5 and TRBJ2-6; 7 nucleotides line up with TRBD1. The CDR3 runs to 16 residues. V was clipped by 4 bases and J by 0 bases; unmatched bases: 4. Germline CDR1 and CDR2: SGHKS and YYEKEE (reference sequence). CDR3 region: CASSRGQVSGANVLTF. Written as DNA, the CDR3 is TGTGCCAGCAGCCGAGGACAGGTCTCTGGGGCCAACGTCCTGACTTTC.

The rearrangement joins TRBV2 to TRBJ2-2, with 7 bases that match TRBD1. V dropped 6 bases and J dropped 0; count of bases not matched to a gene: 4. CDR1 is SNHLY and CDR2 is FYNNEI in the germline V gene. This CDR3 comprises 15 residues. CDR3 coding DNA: TGTGCCAGCAGATCCGGGACAGCGAACACCGGGGAGCTGTTTTTT. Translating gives CASRSGTANTGELFF.

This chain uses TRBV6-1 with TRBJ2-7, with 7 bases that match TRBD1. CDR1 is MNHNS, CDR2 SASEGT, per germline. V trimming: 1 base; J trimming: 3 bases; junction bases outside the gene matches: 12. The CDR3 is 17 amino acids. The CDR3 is CASSEVRGQGVGYEQYF. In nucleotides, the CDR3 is TGTGCCAGCAGTGAAGTTAGGGGCCAGGGGGTAGGCTACGAGCAGTACTTC.

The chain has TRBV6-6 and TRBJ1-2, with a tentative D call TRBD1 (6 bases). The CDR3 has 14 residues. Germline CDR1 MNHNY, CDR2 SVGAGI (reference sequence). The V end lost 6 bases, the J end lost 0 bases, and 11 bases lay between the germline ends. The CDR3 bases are TGTGCCAGCAGCCCCCCAGGGGCTAACTATGGCTACACCTTC. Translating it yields CASSPPGANYGYTF.

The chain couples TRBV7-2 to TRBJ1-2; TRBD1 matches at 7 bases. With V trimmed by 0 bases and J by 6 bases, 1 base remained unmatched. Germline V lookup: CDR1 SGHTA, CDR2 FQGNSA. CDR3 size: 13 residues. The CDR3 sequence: CASSLAGGNGYTF. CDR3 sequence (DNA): TGTGCCAGCAGCTTAGCAGGGGGCAATGGCTACACCTTC.

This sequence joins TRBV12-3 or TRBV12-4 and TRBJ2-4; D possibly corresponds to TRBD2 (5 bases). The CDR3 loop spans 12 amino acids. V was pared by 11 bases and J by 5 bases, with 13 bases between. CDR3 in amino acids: CACGRAENIQYF. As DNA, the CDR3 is TGTGCCTGCGGGCGGGCTGAAAACATTCAGTACTTC.

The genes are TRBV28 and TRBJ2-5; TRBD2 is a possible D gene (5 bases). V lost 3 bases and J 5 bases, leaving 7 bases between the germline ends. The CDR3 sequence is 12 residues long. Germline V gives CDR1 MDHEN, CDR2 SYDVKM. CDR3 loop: CASSFGEETQYF. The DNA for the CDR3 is TGTGCCAGCAGTTTCGGGGAGGAGACCCAGTACTTC.

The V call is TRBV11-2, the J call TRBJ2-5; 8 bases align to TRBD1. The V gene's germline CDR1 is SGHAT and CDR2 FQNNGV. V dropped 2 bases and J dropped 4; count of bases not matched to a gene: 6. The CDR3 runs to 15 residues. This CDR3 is CASSLTGGVAETQYF. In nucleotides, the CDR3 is TGTGCCAGCAGCTTAACAGGGGGAGTAGCAGAGACCCAGTACTTC.

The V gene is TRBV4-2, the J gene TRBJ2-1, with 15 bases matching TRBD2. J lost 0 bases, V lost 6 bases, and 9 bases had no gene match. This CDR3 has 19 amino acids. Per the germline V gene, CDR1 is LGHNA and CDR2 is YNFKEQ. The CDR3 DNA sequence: TGTGCCAGCAGTCCCGACGGACTAGCGGGAGGGATCTCCTACAATGAGCAGTTCTTC. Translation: CASSPDGLAGGISYNEQFF.

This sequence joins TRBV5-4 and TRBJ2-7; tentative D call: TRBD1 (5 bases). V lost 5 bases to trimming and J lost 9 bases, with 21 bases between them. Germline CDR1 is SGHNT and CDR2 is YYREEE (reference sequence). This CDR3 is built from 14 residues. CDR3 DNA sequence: TGTGCCAGCAGTGACGGACACTCTTTTTTCGGGCAGTACTTC. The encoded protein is CASSDGHSFFGQYF.

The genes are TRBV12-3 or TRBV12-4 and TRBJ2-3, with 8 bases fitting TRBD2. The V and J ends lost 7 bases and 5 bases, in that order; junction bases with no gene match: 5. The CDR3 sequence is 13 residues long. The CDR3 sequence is CASTGGEIDTQYF. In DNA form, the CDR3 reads TGTGCCAGCACCGGGGGGGAGATAGATACGCAGTATTTT.

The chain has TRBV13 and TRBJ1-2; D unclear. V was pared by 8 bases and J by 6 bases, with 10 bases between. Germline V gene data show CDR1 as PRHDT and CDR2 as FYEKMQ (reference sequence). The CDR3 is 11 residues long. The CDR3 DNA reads TGTGCCAGCGCCGGTGTAGATGGCTACACCTTC. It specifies CASAGVDGYTF.

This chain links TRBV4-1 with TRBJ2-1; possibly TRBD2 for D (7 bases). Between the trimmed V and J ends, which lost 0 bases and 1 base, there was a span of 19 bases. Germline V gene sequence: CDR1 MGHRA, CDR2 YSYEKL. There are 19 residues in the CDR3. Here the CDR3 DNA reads TGCGCCAGCAGCCAAGATGAAATGGGGGGGGCGACTTCCTACAATGAGCAGTTCTTC. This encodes CASSQDEMGGATSYNEQFF.

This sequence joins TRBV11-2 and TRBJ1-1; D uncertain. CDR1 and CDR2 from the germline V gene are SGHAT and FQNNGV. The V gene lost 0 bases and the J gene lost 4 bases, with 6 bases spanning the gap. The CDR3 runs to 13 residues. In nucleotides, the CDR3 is TGTGCCAGCAGCTTAGATCAGTTCACTGAAGCTTTCTTT. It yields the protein CASSLDQFTEAFF.

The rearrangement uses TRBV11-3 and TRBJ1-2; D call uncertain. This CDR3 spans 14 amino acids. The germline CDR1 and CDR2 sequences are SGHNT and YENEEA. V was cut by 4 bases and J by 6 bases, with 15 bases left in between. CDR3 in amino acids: CASSSLPGINGYTF. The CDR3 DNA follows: TGTGCCAGCAGCTCCCTTCCCGGGATTAATGGCTACACCTTC.

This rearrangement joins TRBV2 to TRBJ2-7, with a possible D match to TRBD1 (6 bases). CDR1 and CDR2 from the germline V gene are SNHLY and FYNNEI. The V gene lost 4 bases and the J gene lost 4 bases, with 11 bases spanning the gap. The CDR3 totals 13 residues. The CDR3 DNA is TGTGCCAGCAGTGCAGGACAGATATACGAGCAGTACTTC. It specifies CASSAGQIYEQYF.

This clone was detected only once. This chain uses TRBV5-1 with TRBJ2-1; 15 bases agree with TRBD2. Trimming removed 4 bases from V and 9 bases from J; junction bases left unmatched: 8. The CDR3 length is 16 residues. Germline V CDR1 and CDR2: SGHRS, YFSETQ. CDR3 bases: TGCGCCAGCAGCGCCCGGACTAGCGGGGGGGGTGTTGAGCAGTTCTTC. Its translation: CASSARTSGGGVEQFF.

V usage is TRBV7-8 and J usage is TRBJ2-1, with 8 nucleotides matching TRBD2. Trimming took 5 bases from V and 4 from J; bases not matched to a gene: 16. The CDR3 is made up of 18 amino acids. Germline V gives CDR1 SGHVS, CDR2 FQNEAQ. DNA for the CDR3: TGTGCCAGCAGCCGAGACGGTCCCGGGAGGGCAAGGTACAATGAGCAGTTCTTC. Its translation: CASSRDGPGRARYNEQFF.

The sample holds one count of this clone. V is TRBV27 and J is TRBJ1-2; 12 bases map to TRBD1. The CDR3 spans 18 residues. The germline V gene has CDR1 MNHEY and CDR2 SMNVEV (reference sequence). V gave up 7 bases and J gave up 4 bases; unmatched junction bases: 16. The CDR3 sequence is CASTQRGTGGIRRYGYTF. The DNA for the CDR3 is TGTGCCAGCACTCAGCGGGGGACAGGGGGCATCCGGCGCTATGGCTACACCTTC.

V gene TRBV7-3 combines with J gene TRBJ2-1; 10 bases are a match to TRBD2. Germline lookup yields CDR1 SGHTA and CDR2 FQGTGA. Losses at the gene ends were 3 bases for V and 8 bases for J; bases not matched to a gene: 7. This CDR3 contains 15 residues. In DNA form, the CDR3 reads TGTGCCAGCAGCTTGGTAGCGGGGGGCCCCGATGAGCAGTTCTTC. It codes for CASSLVAGGPDEQFF.

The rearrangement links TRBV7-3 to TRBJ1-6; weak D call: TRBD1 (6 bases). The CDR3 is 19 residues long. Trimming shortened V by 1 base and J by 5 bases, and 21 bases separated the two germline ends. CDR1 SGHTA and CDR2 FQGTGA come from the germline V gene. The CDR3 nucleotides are TGTGCCAGCAGCTTAAGGTGGGTTAGGACAGACCGGGATAATTCACCCCTCCACTTT. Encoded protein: CASSLRWVRTDRDNSPLHF.